Given below is one T cell receptor beta chain in context. Exposed study participants had met a COVID-19 case within 2 weeks before entry. The protocol was immunoSEQ multiplex PCR, while the TCRdb copy is restricted to in-frame clones and leaves out a portion. Among approximately 300,000 clones listed, around 85% were seen once. This record comes from a study of blood T cell repertoires in COVID-19. Sequenced input: PBMCs or T cells enriched from blood (not recorded which). This sequence was found in a woman in her 30s who had been exposed to COVID-19.

The CDR3, as DNA: TGTGCCAGTAGTATTGCCGGACAGTCCGCCGGGGAGCTGTTTTTT. This translates into CASSIAGQSAGELFF. The chain couples TRBV19 to TRBJ2-2; tentative D call: TRBD1 (6 bases). Germline V CDR1 and CDR2: LNHDA, SQIVND (reference sequence). This CDR3 is 15 amino acids long. Trimming stripped 3 bases from V and 6 bases from J, with 14 bases between.